One and the same sample provided the 30 T cell receptor beta chains below, sequenced in a study of blood T cell repertoires in COVID-19. Profiled with immunoSEQ multiplex PCR; TCRdb holds only in-frame clones, not every one. Seen here are 180,000 or so clones, about 84% observed once, and the top ten hold about 18%. Sequencing used peripheral blood. The receptors were gathered from a person between 65 and 80 years old with COVID-19, enrolled during active disease.

The rearrangement links TRBV9 to TRBJ2-5; no clear D gene. The CDR3 is 13 residues long. V lost 0 bases and J 1 base, leaving 4 bases between the germline ends. Germline V lookup: CDR1 SGDLS, CDR2 YYNGEE. CDR3 bases: TGTGCCAGCAGCGTAGGGCCCCAAGAGACCCAGTACTTC. This encodes CASSVGPQETQYF.

The genes are TRBV7-6 and TRBJ2-3, with 13 bases aligning to TRBD2. The V gene's germline CDR1 is SGHVS and CDR2 FNYEAQ. The CDR3 is 16 amino acids. V trimming: 5 bases; J trimming: 6 bases; junction bases outside the gene matches: 8. For the CDR3, the DNA is TGTGCCAGCAGCCCAACTAGCGGGGGGGCGGGGGATACGCAGTATTTT. Protein: CASSPTSGGAGDTQYF.

V is TRBV19 and J is TRBJ1-5; D is perhaps TRBD1 (6 bases). V lost 7 bases and J lost 1, with 14 bases in between. The length of the CDR3 is 15 residues. In germline, CDR1 is LNHDA, CDR2 SQIVND (reference sequence). CDR3 DNA sequence: TGTGCCAGTACGGCGGGGGCGTGGAGCAATCAGCCCCAGCATTTT. Translated, it gives CASTAGAWSNQPQHF.

The rearrangement joins TRBV5-1 to TRBJ2-3, with D perhaps TRBD2 (5 bases). Per the germline V gene, CDR1 is SGHRS and CDR2 is YFSETQ. The CDR3 consists of 15 residues. V was pared by 0 bases and J by 2 bases, with 10 bases between. The CDR3 here is CASSLGGDITDTQYF. The DNA of the CDR3 is TGCGCCAGCAGCTTGGGGGGAGATATCACAGATACGCAGTATTTT.

The CDR3 loop is CASSISHSSNVNTEAFF. The CDR3 DNA reads as TGTGCCAGTAGTATTTCGCACTCCTCTAACGTGAACACTGAAGCTTTCTTT. The V and J genes are TRBV19 and TRBJ1-1; D call uncertain. Germline values: CDR1 LNHDA, CDR2 SQIVND (reference sequence). Trimming cost V 3 bases and J 0 bases, with 17 bases left between them. There are 17 residues in the CDR3.

This clone was detected once. This rearrangement joins TRBV7-3 to TRBJ2-3, with 8 bases lining up with TRBD2. Germline lookup yields CDR1 SGHTA and CDR2 FQGTGA. The CDR3 contains 18 residues. Trimming took 2 bases from V and 4 from J; bases not matched to a gene: 14. The CDR3 sequence is CASSLRRGGPGVPDTQYF. The CDR3 DNA sequence: TGTGCCAGCAGCTTACGTCGGGGGGGCCCCGGCGTTCCAGATACGCAGTATTTT.

CDR3 DNA sequence: TGTGCCAGCAGCCCCCGGACAGGGGGACAGGGCGTTAGGGAGCAGTTCTTC. Protein product: CASSPRTGGQGVREQFF. The gene calls are TRBV7-2 and TRBJ2-1; 10 nucleotides line up with TRBD1. V dropped 5 bases and J dropped 10; count of bases not matched to a gene: 17. The length of the CDR3 is 17 residues. Germline-derived CDR1 and CDR2 are SGHTA and FQGNSA. Combining the CDR3 with reference TRBV7-2 and TRBJ2-1 gives the whole variable domain GAGVSQSPSNKVTEKGKDVELRCDPISGHTALYWYRQSLGQGLEFLIYFQGNSAPDKSGLPSDRFSAERTGGSVSTLTIQRTQQEDSAVYLCASSPRTGGQGVREQFFGPGTRLTVL.

The rearrangement uses TRBV29-1 and TRBJ2-2; D is undetermined. V lost 4 bases and J 0 bases, leaving 6 bases between the germline ends. Germline CDR1 and CDR2: SQVTM and ANQGSEA. CDR3 length: 13 residues. The CDR3 region has the DNA TGCAGCGTTGGGGCCCCGAACACCGGGGAGCTGTTTTTT. This sequence encodes CSVGAPNTGELFF.

The V and J genes are TRBV28 and TRBJ2-3; 14 bases are shared with TRBD2. CDR3 length equals 17 residues. Germline V gene data show CDR1 as MDHEN and CDR2 as SYDVKM. The V and J ends lost 5 bases and 3 bases, in that order; junction bases with no gene match: 7. In DNA form, the CDR3 reads TGTGCCAGCAGTCGGCGCGGGACTAGCGGGAGAACAGATACGCAGTATTTT. Translating it yields CASSRRGTSGRTDTQYF.

The gene calls are TRBV6-6 and TRBJ2-5; TRBD2 matches 8 bases. CDR1 is MNHNY, CDR2 SVGAGI, per germline (reference sequence). The CDR3 is 16 residues long. J gave up 1 base and V 0 bases, and 4 bases lay outside the gene matches. Here the CDR3 DNA reads TGTGCCAGCAGTTACTCTGGGCGGGGGGCCCAAGAGACCCAGTACTTC. This gives the protein CASSYSGRGAQETQYF.

There are a few counts of this clone. This chain joins TRBV7-9 and TRBJ2-3, with D perhaps matching TRBD2 (6 bases). Trimming pared 5 bases from V and 3 bases from J, leaving 18 bases between. CDR1 and CDR2 from the germline V gene are SEHNR and FQNEAQ (reference sequence). This CDR3 is 16 amino acids long. In nucleotides, the CDR3 is TGTGCCAGCAGCCGCTGGGGAGCAGGGAGGACAGATACGCAGTATTTT. The encoded protein is CASSRWGAGRTDTQYF. Using reference TRBV7-9 and TRBJ2-3 for the parts outside the CDR3, the full variable domain is DTGVSQNPRHKITKRGQNVTFRCDPISEHNRLYWYRQTLGQGPEFLTYFQNEAQLEKSRLLSDRFSAERPKGSFSTLEIQRTEQGDSAMYLCASSRWGAGRTDTQYFGPGTRLTVL.

V is TRBV15 and J is TRBJ1-4; 7 bases are shared with TRBD1. With V trimmed by 0 bases and J by 11 bases, 12 bases remained unmatched. The CDR3 sequence is 16 residues long. In germline, CDR1 is LNHNV, CDR2 YYDKDF (reference sequence). The CDR3 region is CATSRDSHLTGMKLFF. The CDR3, as DNA: TGTGCCACCAGCAGAGATTCCCACCTGACAGGGATGAAACTGTTTTTT.

The chain carries TRBV7-9 and TRBJ2-1, with 10 bases that match TRBD2. Looked up from germline, CDR1 is SEHNR and CDR2 is FQNEAQ (reference sequence). With V trimmed by 5 bases and J by 6 bases, 7 bases remained unmatched. CDR3 length: 15 amino acids. The CDR3 region is CASSDNSGRRNEQFF. CDR3 coding DNA: TGTGCCAGCAGCGACAATAGCGGGAGGCGCAATGAGCAGTTCTTC.

For this clone: The sample carries other DNA sequences with the same CDR3. This rearrangement joins TRBV29-1 to TRBJ2-1; 8 bases map to TRBD2. The CDR3 runs 11 residues. The junction had 3 bases not matched to a gene; V was cut back by 7 bases and J by 7 bases. Germline V gene data show CDR1 as SQVTM and CDR2 as ANQGSEA. CDR3 residues: CSAGLDNEQFF. The DNA for the CDR3 is TGCAGCGCGGGACTAGATAATGAGCAGTTCTTC.

The chain couples TRBV28 to TRBJ1-2; unclear D gene. CDR3 length: 13 residues. Deletions cut 3 bases from V and 8 bases from J, with 13 bases between. The germline CDR1 and CDR2 sequences are MDHEN and SYDVKM. The CDR3 nucleotides are TGTGCCAGCAGTTTCGGGAGAATAGGGGGCTACACCTTC. The encoded protein is CASSFGRIGGYTF.

J is TRBJ2-7 and V is TRBV18; possibly TRBD1 for D (5 bases). The CDR3 length is 13 residues. V lost 1 base and J 3 bases, leaving 7 bases between the germline ends. Germline lookup yields CDR1 KGHSH and CDR2 LQKENI. This CDR3 is CASSPRQGYEQYF. The DNA of the CDR3 is TGTGCCAGCTCACCACGGCAGGGCTACGAGCAGTACTTC.

The CDR3 sequence is CASSLARGGTGNTGELFF. The DNA of the CDR3 is TGCGCCAGCAGCTTGGCCAGAGGCGGGACAGGGAACACCGGGGAGCTGTTTTTT. The chain links TRBV5-1 to TRBJ2-2; 8 bases match TRBD1. V gave up 0 bases and J gave up 1 base; unmatched junction bases: 8. Per germline, CDR1 SGHRS and CDR2 YFSETQ. The CDR3 length is 18 residues.

V and J are TRBV5-1 and TRBJ2-2; maybe TRBD2 (5 bases). Trimming removed 2 bases from V and 4 bases from J, with 9 bases in between. CDR1 is SGHRS, CDR2 YFSETQ, per germline. The CDR3 is 14 residues long. The CDR3 region has the DNA TGCGCCAGCAGCTTAAGCGGCCCCACCGGGGAGCTGTTTTTT. Protein product: CASSLSGPTGELFF.

The chain combines TRBV21-1 with TRBJ2-5; no check of the table's D call, TRBD2, against the DNA was made. TRBV21-1 has pseudogene status. This CDR3 has 14 residues. The CDR3 DNA sequence: TGTGCCAGCAGCAAACCTCGGTTACAAGAGACCCAGTACTTC. Translating it yields CASSKPRLQETQYF.

The chain carries TRBV7-9 and TRBJ2-3; TRBD2 is a possible D gene (6 bases). Trimming cost V 3 bases and J 2 bases, with 12 bases left between them. Germline lookup yields CDR1 SEHNR and CDR2 FQNEAQ (reference sequence). The CDR3 is 15 amino acids. The CDR3 DNA is TGTGCCAGCAGCTTTGGTGCGGGGATCACAGATACGCAGTATTTT. Translating it yields CASSFGAGITDTQYF.

V is TRBV7-2 and J is TRBJ2-7; D is unresolved. The germline V gene has CDR1 SGHTA and CDR2 FQGNSA. The V gene lost 3 bases and the J gene lost 0 bases, with 6 bases spanning the gap. This CDR3 spans 13 amino acids. CDR3 nucleotides: TGTGCCAGCAGCTTCCCCAGCTCCTACGAGCAGTACTTC. Translating gives CASSFPSSYEQYF. Full variable domain (outside the CDR3, taken from reference TRBV7-2 and TRBJ2-7): GAGVSQSPSNKVTEKGKDVELRCDPISGHTALYWYRQSLGQGLEFLIYFQGNSAPDKSGLPSDRFSAERTGGSVSTLTIQRTQQEDSAVYLCASSFPSSYEQYFGPGTRLTVT.

V is TRBV14 and J is TRBJ1-6; perhaps TRBD1 as D (6 bases). The CDR3 has 15 residues. V lost 4 bases and J lost 9, with 16 bases in between. Per germline, CDR1 SGHDN and CDR2 FVKESK. The DNA for the CDR3 is TGTGCCAGCAGCCCGACTCAGGGGAGTGGTTCACCCCTCCACTTT. This sequence encodes CASSPTQGSGSPLHF.

The rearrangement links TRBV27 to TRBJ2-3; tentative D call: TRBD1 (7 bases). This CDR3 has 14 amino acids. Trimming took 10 bases from V and 3 from J, leaving 17 bases between them. CDR1 and CDR2 (germline): MNHEY, SMNVEV (reference sequence). Here the CDR3 reads CATGDRVRTDTQYF. Written as DNA, the CDR3 is TGTGCCACGGGAGACAGGGTTCGAACAGATACGCAGTATTTT.

The chain carries TRBV5-1 and TRBJ2-7; 12 bases are a match to TRBD2. Germline V gene data show CDR1 as SGHRS and CDR2 as YFSETQ. The CDR3 is 13 residues long. The V gene end was trimmed by 7 bases and the J gene end by 5 bases; junction bases not matched to a gene: 4. The CDR3 spells CASRLAGDHEQYF. DNA for the CDR3: TGCGCCAGCCGACTAGCGGGAGACCACGAGCAGTACTTC.

This sequence joins TRBV28 and TRBJ1-2; TRBD1 aligns across 7 bases. Germline values: CDR1 MDHEN, CDR2 SYDVKM. With V trimmed by 7 bases and J by 3 bases, 8 bases remained unmatched. This CDR3 is 14 amino acids long. This CDR3 reads CASKVDRADYGYTF. DNA for the CDR3: TGTGCCAGCAAAGTTGACAGGGCAGACTATGGCTACACCTTC.

J is TRBJ1-6 and V is TRBV5-8; 9 positions agree with TRBD1. Germline CDR1 is SGHTS and CDR2 is YDEGEE. The CDR3 totals 16 residues. V was pared by 1 base and J by 8 bases, with 7 bases of the junction left unmatched. Written as DNA, the CDR3 is TGTGCCAGCAGCTTGAGTACAGGGGGCAGGTATTCACCCCTCCACTTT. Residues: CASSLSTGGRYSPLHF.

V is TRBV11-2 and J is TRBJ1-5, with TRBD1 as a possible D gene (5 bases). With 0 bases removed from V and 7 bases from J, the gap between germline ends came to 13 bases. Germline CDR1 reads SGHAT; CDR2 reads FQNNGV. There are 15 residues in the CDR3. CDR3 in DNA: TGTGCCAGCAGCTTAGACTCGGGGGTTAGACAGCCCCAGCATTTT. It codes for CASSLDSGVRQPQHF.

The CDR3 sequence: CASSPGRGSSYEQYF. CDR3 coding DNA: TGTGCCAGCAGCCCTGGACGGGGTAGCTCCTACGAGCAGTACTTC. The chain combines TRBV3-1 (or the pseudogene TRBV3-2) with TRBJ2-7, with a weak D call TRBD2 (5 bases). The CDR3 is 15 amino acids. From germline, CDR1 is LGHDT and CDR2 YNNKEL (reference sequence). V was clipped by 4 bases and J by 0 bases, with 13 bases between them.

The V call is TRBV18, the J call TRBJ1-5; possible D gene TRBD1, 6 bases. From germline, CDR1 is KGHSH and CDR2 LQKENI. There are 18 residues in the CDR3. V was shortened by 6 bases and J by 1 base, with 22 bases between the two germline ends. In DNA form, the CDR3 reads TGTGCCAGCTCCCAAGAGGCGGGGGGCGGATCGAGCAATCAGCCCCAGCATTTT. Encoded protein: CASSQEAGGGSSNQPQHF.

V gene TRBV6-2 or TRBV6-3 combines with J gene TRBJ1-5; TRBD1 aligns across 9 bases. Germline assignment: CDR1 MNHEY and CDR2 SVGEGT. The CDR3 has 18 residues. J lost 7 bases, V lost 6 bases, and 19 bases had no gene match. CDR3 amino acids: CASSPTLPGQGSSQPQHF. DNA of the CDR3: TGTGCCAGCAGCCCTACGCTTCCGGGACAGGGTTCATCCCAGCCCCAGCATTTT.